Below, 23 T cell receptor beta chains from the same sample are listed, as sequenced in a study of blood T cells in healthy people across ages. It was with a sample-barcoded 5' primer and a J-beta primer mix that a second PCR of roughly 6 to 12 cycles was run. TCRdb processed the 5' RACE reads anew with MiXCR; each CDR3 protein has one entry. The sample gives 1,500,000 or so distinct CDR3 sequences, 35% to 45% of which show up once; under 5% is in the top ten. Sequenced input: blood. The receptor source for this set is a woman aged 18-29 years in good health.

The chain recombines TRBV6-2 or TRBV6-3 with TRBJ2-7; no clear D gene. The V end was cut by 6 bases, the J end by 0 bases, with 12 bases between. In germline, CDR1 is MNHEY, CDR2 SVGEGT. CDR3 length: 14 residues. The CDR3 DNA is TGTGCCAGCAGCATGGACGCGAGCTCCTACGAGCAGTACTTC. Translating it yields CASSMDASSYEQYF.

The chain joins TRBV6-5 to TRBJ2-1; weak D call: TRBD1 (5 bases). CDR3 size: 14 residues. Germline V gene data show CDR1 as MNHEY and CDR2 as SVGAGI. The ends were cut back, 1 base at V and 7 bases at J, with 11 bases in the middle. The chain's CDR3 is CASSYWQGWNEQFF. As DNA, the CDR3 is TGTGCCAGCAGTTACTGGCAGGGTTGGAATGAGCAGTTCTTC.

The gene calls are TRBV7-2 and TRBJ2-3, with D perhaps matching TRBD2 (5 bases). Trimming cost V 5 bases and J 3 bases, with 12 bases left between them. In germline, CDR1 is SGHTA, CDR2 FQGNSA. The length of the CDR3 is 14 residues. The CDR3 protein is CASSREGGTDTQYF. In DNA, the CDR3 is TGTGCCAGCAGCAGAGAAGGCGGGACAGATACGCAGTATTTT.

V and J are TRBV12-3 or TRBV12-4 and TRBJ1-1; the D is unclear. Trimming removed 5 bases from V and 1 base from J, with 11 bases in between. There are 14 residues in the CDR3. CDR3 bases: TGTGCCAGCAGTCCCGTCCGGGCGAACACTGAAGCTTTCTTT. Its protein product is CASSPVRANTEAFF.

This clonotype was counted only a few times. The CDR3 nucleotides read TGCGCCAGCAGCCAAGGTCAGGGGGCGGGATACGAGCAGTACTTC. Amino acids: CASSQGQGAGYEQYF. The chain employs TRBV4-3 and TRBJ2-7; 8 nucleotides agree with TRBD1. This CDR3 comprises 15 residues. Germline CDR1 LGHNA, CDR2 YSLEER. The junction had 6 bases not matched to a gene; V was cut back by 1 base and J by 4 bases.

A note on this clonotype: The junction departs from the called germline gene at one end, perhaps through a read error. V usage is TRBV2 and J usage is TRBJ1-6; D perhaps matches TRBD1 (6 bases). The length of the CDR3 is 14 residues. Germline V gene sequence: CDR1 SNHLY, CDR2 FYNNEI. The CDR3 DNA reads TGTGCCAGCAGTGAGGACAGACACGCTTCACCTCTCCACTTT. The encoded protein is CASSEDRHASPLHF.

The sample holds many counts of this clonotype. The chain combines TRBV28 with TRBJ1-2; D remains ambiguous. The germline gives CDR1 MDHEN, CDR2 SYDVKM. This CDR3 is built from 15 residues. The germline V and J ends were trimmed by 5 bases and 4 bases, with 17 bases remaining between them. This chain's CDR3 is CASSPPNGEGYGYTF. The CDR3 DNA reads TGTGCCAGCAGTCCCCCAAACGGAGAAGGCTATGGCTACACCTTC.

This chain uses TRBV3-1 with TRBJ2-1; 7 bases align to TRBD2. Germline V gene sequence: CDR1 LGHDT, CDR2 YNNKEL (reference sequence). CDR3 size: 15 residues. After removal of 0 bases from V and 4 bases from J, the junction contained 3 bases not matched to a gene. CDR3 loop: CASSQEGEGYNEQFF. The CDR3 DNA sequence: TGTGCCAGCAGCCAAGAGGGGGAGGGATACAATGAGCAGTTCTTC.

This clonotype was found many times. An end of the junction differs from the germline gene, which may be a read error. The V gene is TRBV5-1, the J gene TRBJ1-1, with D hard to call. The CDR3 consists of 14 residues. Per germline, CDR1 SGHRS and CDR2 YFSETQ. The CDR3 coding sequence is TGTGCCAGCAGTTTAGGACCGATGAACACTGAAGCTTTCTTT. Encoded protein: CASSLGPMNTEAFF.

The J gene is TRBJ1-6, the V gene TRBV18; D is possibly TRBD1 (5 bases). Trimming cost V 6 bases and J 11 bases, with 17 bases left between them. This CDR3 contains 14 residues. Germline V CDR1 and CDR2: KGHSH, LQKENI. The CDR3 region is CASSPGPPGAPLHF. CDR3 bases: TGTGCCAGCTCGCCGGGACCTCCAGGCGCACCCCTCCACTTT.

This clonotype was seen only a few times. The J gene is TRBJ1-1, the V gene TRBV7-2, with D perhaps matching TRBD1 (5 bases). The germline CDR1 and CDR2 sequences are SGHTA and FQGNSA. Trimming removed 3 bases from V and 0 bases from J, with 11 bases in between. The CDR3 contains 15 residues. The CDR3 is CASSLGGYMNTEAFF. The CDR3 coding sequence is TGTGCCAGCAGCTTGGGGGGGTACATGAACACTGAAGCTTTCTTT.

This clonotype was detected only a few times. The chain combines TRBV15 with TRBJ2-7; D is ambiguous. The CDR3 sequence is 15 residues long. V lost 0 bases and J lost 4, with 13 bases in between. Germline CDR1 and CDR2: LNHNV and YYDKDF (reference sequence). The CDR3 DNA reads TGTGCCACCAGCAGAGACGGGTCAAGTGGGTACGAGCAGTACTTC. This gives the protein CATSRDGSSGYEQYF.

This clonotype occurred a few times. Here the CDR3 DNA reads TGTGCCAGCAGTTTTAGTTGGGACAGGGAAAAAGAGACCCAGTACTTC. Translating gives CASSFSWDREKETQYF. The gene calls are TRBV12-3 or TRBV12-4 and TRBJ2-5; TRBD1 agrees at 9 bases. This CDR3 is 16 amino acids long. The ends lost 3 bases at V and 3 bases at J; junction bases unmatched: 8.

The chain recombines TRBV20-1 with TRBJ2-1; 12 bases align to TRBD2. The CDR3 loop spans 14 amino acids. Germline loops: CDR1 DFQATT, CDR2 SNEGSKA (reference sequence). Trimming removed 5 bases from V and 8 bases from J; junction bases left unmatched: 7. CDR3 nucleotides: TGCAGTGCTGCTAGCGGGGGGGCGTTTGATGAGCAGTTCTTC. Protein: CSAASGGAFDEQFF.

This clonotype occurred once. The chain couples TRBV7-3 to TRBJ2-1, with 9 bases that match TRBD1. The CDR3 extends over 14 amino acids. The germline gives CDR1 SGHTA, CDR2 FQGTGA. V dropped 7 bases and J dropped 6; count of bases not matched to a gene: 7. The CDR3 here is CASNPGQGPNEQFF. CDR3 DNA: TGTGCCAGCAACCCGGGACAGGGACCCAATGAGCAGTTCTTC. The full variable domain, its missing parts supplied by reference TRBV7-3 and TRBJ2-1, is GAGVSQTPSNKVTEKGKYVELRCDPISGHTALYWYRQSLGQGPEFLIYFQGTGAADDSGLPNDRFFAVRPEGSVSTLKIQRTERGDSAVYLCASNPGQGPNEQFFGPGTRLTVL.

This clonotype came up a few times. The rearrangement joins TRBV7-2 to TRBJ1-1, with D possibly being TRBD1 (6 bases). Germline CDR1 and CDR2: SGHTA and FQGNSA. Trimming removed 3 bases from V and 0 bases from J, with 11 bases in between. The CDR3 totals 15 residues. CDR3 sequence: CASSFTGRMNTEAFF. CDR3 DNA sequence: TGTGCCAGCAGCTTCACAGGGAGAATGAACACTGAAGCTTTCTTT. Variable domain in full (rest from reference TRBV7-2 and TRBJ1-1): GAGVSQSPSNKVTEKGKDVELRCDPISGHTALYWYRQSLGQGLEFLIYFQGNSAPDKSGLPSDRFSAERTGGSVSTLTIQRTQQEDSAVYLCASSFTGRMNTEAFFGQGTRLTVV.

This clonotype was observed a handful of times. The chain is built from TRBV20-1 and TRBJ2-1; 9 bases align to TRBD2. Germline CDR1 DFQATT, CDR2 SNEGSKA (reference sequence). This CDR3 comprises 17 residues. V dropped 0 bases and J dropped 2; count of bases not matched to a gene: 8. The CDR3 reads CSARDLETSGTYNEQFF. The CDR3 nucleotides read TGCAGTGCTAGAGATCTTGAGACTAGCGGCACCTACAATGAGCAGTTCTTC.

To note about this clonotype: Since a much larger clone is just one base distant, this may be a read error. This chain uses TRBV7-9 with TRBJ2-3, with TRBD2 matching over 10 bases. The CDR3 totals 16 residues. Germline V gene lookup returns CDR1 SEHNR and CDR2 FQNEAQ (reference sequence). Germline trimming cut 1 base from V and 5 bases from J; bases unmatched to any gene: 6. The CDR3 DNA is TGTGCCAGCAGCTTAGGGGCTAGCGGGAGAATAGATACGCAGTATTTT. Amino acid sequence: CASSLGASGRIDTQYF.

This chain links TRBV12-3 or TRBV12-4 with TRBJ1-1, with D perhaps TRBD1 (5 bases). Trimming cost V 6 bases and J 8 bases, with 16 bases left between them. The CDR3 contains 13 residues. CDR3: CASSNPGLGEAFF. In DNA, the CDR3 is TGTGCCAGCAGCAACCCAGGGCTCGGAGAAGCTTTCTTT.

This rearrangement joins TRBV9 to TRBJ2-2; D ambiguous. The CDR3 sequence is 14 residues long. Germline values: CDR1 SGDLS, CDR2 YYNGEE. Between the trimmed V and J ends, which lost 10 bases and 4 bases, there was a span of 17 bases. Written as DNA, the CDR3 is TGTGCCTCATCTCGGCAGTCGGGCACCGGGGAGCTGTTTTTT. Protein product: CASSRQSGTGELFF.

The rearrangement uses TRBV4-1 and TRBJ1-5; perhaps TRBD1 as D (6 bases). The CDR3 sequence is 15 residues long. V lost 3 bases to trimming and J lost 7 bases, with 16 bases between them. Germline CDR1 reads MGHRA; CDR2 reads YSYEKL. The CDR3 DNA reads as TGCGCCAGCAGCCAGGTTAGACAGGCGGAGCAGCCCCAGCATTTT. The encoded protein is CASSQVRQAEQPQHF.

This clonotype has more than one count but fewer than ten. The chain links TRBV13 to TRBJ2-4, with D tentatively TRBD2 (6 bases). Trimming cost V 5 bases and J 15 bases, with 26 bases left between them. CDR3 length: 15 residues. Germline CDR1 is PRHDT and CDR2 is FYEKMQ (reference sequence). The chain's CDR3 is CASSERLGVKKTRYF. Here the CDR3 DNA reads TGTGCCAGCAGCGAAAGACTAGGGGTGAAGAAGACCCGGTACTTC.

The V call is TRBV20-1, the J call TRBJ1-4, with a weak D call TRBD1 (5 bases). CDR3 length: 14 amino acids. Germline-derived CDR1 and CDR2 are DFQATT and SNEGSKA (reference sequence). V shed 0 bases and J shed 6 bases, with 11 bases lying between them. CDR3 sequence: CSARDRIGDEKLFF. CDR3 DNA: TGCAGTGCTAGAGATCGAATAGGGGATGAAAAACTGTTTTTT.